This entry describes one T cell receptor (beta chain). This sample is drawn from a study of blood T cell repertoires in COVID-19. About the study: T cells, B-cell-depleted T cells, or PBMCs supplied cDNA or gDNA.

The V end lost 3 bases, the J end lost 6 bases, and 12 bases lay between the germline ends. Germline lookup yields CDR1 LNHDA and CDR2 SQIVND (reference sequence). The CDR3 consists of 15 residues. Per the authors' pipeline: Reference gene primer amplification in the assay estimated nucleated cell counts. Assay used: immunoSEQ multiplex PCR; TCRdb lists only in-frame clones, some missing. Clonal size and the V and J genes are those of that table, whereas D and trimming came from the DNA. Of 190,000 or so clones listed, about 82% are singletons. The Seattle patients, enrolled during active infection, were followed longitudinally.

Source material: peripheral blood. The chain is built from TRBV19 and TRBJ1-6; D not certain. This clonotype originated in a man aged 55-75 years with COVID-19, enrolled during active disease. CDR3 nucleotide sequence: TGTGCCAGTAGTATTAGGGAGGCTGTTAATTCACCCCTCCACTTT. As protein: CASSIREAVNSPLHF.